This is a list of T cell receptor beta chains from one sample in a study of shared clonotypes between healthy human individuals. TCRdb's table, derived via immunoSEQ multiplex PCR, lists solely in-frame clones and lacks some. The data show about 1 million clones, around 78% seen once. The sample was memory CD4+ T cells from PBMCs. These receptors came from a man younger than 30 in good health. Some clones in this sample may be carry-over from other donors' samples. CDR3s include the opening cysteine and the closing phenylalanine or tryptophan. D genes are given only for firm matches.

j_call	d_call	v_call	cdr3_aa	cdr3_nt
TRBJ2-3	.	TRBV19	CASTSTVRTDTQYF	TGTGCCAGTACCTCGACAGTGAGGACAGATACGCAGTATTTT
TRBJ1-2	TRBD1	TRBV4-1	CASSQDTRGNYGYTF	TGCGCCAGCAGCCAAGATACCAGGGGGAACTATGGCTACACCTTC
TRBJ2-1	TRBD2	TRBV7-9	CASSSRTSGKNYNEQFF	TGTGCCAGCAGCTCACGGACTAGCGGGAAGAACTACAATGAGCAGTTCTTC
TRBJ2-7	.	TRBV30	CAWSSSYEQYF	TGTGCCTGGAGCTCTTCCTACGAGCAGTACTTC
TRBJ1-5	.	TRBV6-5	CASSTGGGSNQPQHF	TGTGCCAGCAGTACAGGAGGGGGAAGCAATCAGCCCCAGCATTTT
TRBJ1-2	.	TRBV5-4	CASRRTQGPNGYTF	TGTGCCAGCAGGCGAACTCAGGGTCCGAATGGCTACACCTTC
TRBJ2-5	.	TRBV9	CASSVGRHNQETQYF	TGTGCCAGCAGCGTAGGGCGGCACAACCAAGAGACCCAGTACTTC
TRBJ2-3	.	TRBV11-3	CASSLNGGPSGTDTQYF	TGTGCCAGCAGCCTAAACGGGGGGCCCTCGGGCACAGATACGCAGTATTTT
TRBJ2-7	TRBD1	TRBV6-4	CASSDSSDRGYEQYF	TGTGCCAGCAGTGACTCATCCGACAGGGGTTACGAGCAGTACTTC
TRBJ2-1	.	TRBV19	CASSKDRYNEQFF	TGTGCCAGTAGCAAAGACAGATACAATGAGCAGTTCTTC
TRBJ1-4	.	TRBV28	CASSRQILHNEKLFF	TGTGCCAGCAGTCGACAGATTCTACACAATGAAAAACTGTTTTTT